Presented here are 29 T cell receptor beta chains from one specimen sequenced in a study of shared clonotypes between healthy human individuals (dated by TCRdb to 2018 to 2020). Library construction relied on the immunoSEQ multiplex PCR assay. Entries here come from immuneACCESS through TCRdb and include only in-frame sequences with V and J called. Some clones fail to appear in such tables; in the studies checked, an unresolved V gene covers under half of the shortfall, and the cause of the remainder is unknown. This sample holds more than 550,000 clones; 92% were observed only once. Of the sample, approximately 24% falls within the top ten clones. CD8 naive samples were CD45RO-negative cells positively selected for CCR7, giving a CD45RA+CCR7+ population that excluded TemRA cells. Sequenced material: naive CD8+ T cells sorted from blood. The cell subset or site label corresponds to: CD45RA+CCR7+. These receptors all come from a man aged 30 to 39 in good health.

The rearrangement joins TRBV7-9 to TRBJ2-5; D remains ambiguous. The V end lost 5 bases, the J end lost 0 bases, and 10 bases lay between the germline ends. Germline CDR1 and CDR2: SEHNR and FQNEAQ (reference sequence). The CDR3 runs to 14 residues. For the CDR3, the DNA is TGTGCCAGCAGCCACGACTCGTACCAAGAGACCCAGTACTTC. Amino acid sequence: CASSHDSYQETQYF.

The chain combines TRBV5-6 with TRBJ2-1; no clear D gene. V was cut by 2 bases and J by 10 bases, with 25 bases left in between. This CDR3 comprises 17 residues. Germline V gene lookup returns CDR1 SGHDT and CDR2 YYEEEE. In nucleotides, the CDR3 is TGTGCCAGCAGCTTTGGGTCTTTGTGGTCCCCTACCTGGGAGCAGTTCTTC. Its translation: CASSFGSLWSPTWEQFF. The complete variable domain, with remaining parts taken from reference TRBV5-6 and TRBJ2-1, reads DAGVTQSPTHLIKTRGQQVTLRCSPKSGHDTVSWYQQALGQGPQFIFQYYEEEERQRGNFPDRFSGHQFPNYSSELNVNALLLGDSALYLCASSFGSLWSPTWEQFFGPGTRLTVL.

For the CDR3, the DNA is TGTGCCAGCAGCTTGCAGGGGGCCCATACCTTC. Translating it yields CASSLQGAHTF. This chain links TRBV7-2 with TRBJ1-2, with TRBD1 matching 8 bases. CDR3 length equals 11 residues. V was pared by 3 bases and J by 14 bases, with 5 bases of the junction left unmatched. Per germline, CDR1 SGHTA and CDR2 FQGNSA.

CDR3 loop: CASSFLEFSNEQFF. The CDR3 DNA reads TGTGCCAGCAGTTTTCTAGAGTTTTCCAATGAGCAGTTCTTC. The V and J genes are TRBV27 and TRBJ2-1; D uncertain. V dropped 3 bases and J dropped 6 bases, with 12 bases sitting between them. In germline, CDR1 is MNHEY, CDR2 SMNVEV (reference sequence). This CDR3 has 14 residues.

The V call is TRBV11-2, the J call TRBJ2-5; no clear D. The ends were cut back, 1 base at V and 3 bases at J, with 6 bases in the middle. The CDR3 is made up of 13 amino acids. Germline V lookup: CDR1 SGHAT, CDR2 FQNNGV. The CDR3 coding sequence is TGTGCCAGCAGCTTAGGGCACAAAGAGACCCAGTACTTC. This translates into CASSLGHKETQYF.

Concerning this clone itself: Germline is not matched at one junction end, which may reflect a read error. The chain has TRBV11-2 and TRBJ2-7; 9 positions agree with TRBD2. The CDR3 sequence is 13 residues long. From germline, CDR1 is SGHAT and CDR2 FQNNGV. The CDR3 DNA sequence: TGTGCCAGCAGCCTTCCATTAGCGGGAGATCACTCCTTC. It codes for CASSLPLAGDHSF.

For this clone: The identical CDR3 is also encoded by other nucleotide sequences in the sample. The rearrangement uses TRBV5-6 and TRBJ2-1; 7 bases are a match to TRBD2. The CDR3 is made up of 15 amino acids. Looked up from germline, CDR1 is SGHDT and CDR2 is YYEEEE. The V and J ends lost 2 bases and 0 bases, in that order; junction bases with no gene match: 2. The DNA of the CDR3 is TGTGCCAGCAGCTTAGGCGGGAGCTCCTACAATGAGCAGTTCTTC. It translates to CASSLGGSSYNEQFF.

V and J are TRBV7-9 and TRBJ2-1; possible D gene TRBD1, 5 bases. This CDR3 spans 14 amino acids. V shed 5 bases and J shed 6 bases, with 14 bases lying between them. Germline CDR1 SEHNR, CDR2 FQNEAQ (reference sequence). The CDR3 spells CASSHQTESNEQFF. The CDR3 DNA sequence: TGTGCCAGCAGCCACCAGACAGAAAGCAATGAGCAGTTCTTC.

A remark on this clone: One end of the junction fails to match germline, which may point to a read error. In DNA, the CDR3 is TGTGCTAGCAGCTTAGGATTCTTCAATGAGCAGTTCTTC. Residues: CASSLGFFNEQFF. The chain couples TRBV7-7 to TRBJ2-1; D is unclear. The CDR3 length is 13 residues. Per the germline V gene, CDR1 is SSHAT and CDR2 is FNYEAQ (reference sequence).

This chain uses TRBV11-2 with TRBJ2-3, with 7 bases matching TRBD2. The length of the CDR3 is 16 residues. V was pared by 7 bases and J by 0 bases, with 10 bases of the junction left unmatched. From germline, CDR1 is SGHAT and CDR2 FQNNGV. The CDR3 reads CASTDSSGASTDTQYF. In DNA form, the CDR3 reads TGTGCCAGCACCGATTCCAGCGGGGCGAGCACAGATACGCAGTATTTT.

V usage is TRBV4-1 and J usage is TRBJ1-3; 8 nucleotides match TRBD1. The trim removed 3 bases at V and 6 bases at J, leaving 7 bases unmatched. Germline V gene sequence: CDR1 MGHRA, CDR2 YSYEKL. The CDR3 covers 15 residues. Here the CDR3 DNA reads TGCGCCAGCAGCCACCCGACAGGGGCCGAAAACACCATATATTTT. The encoded protein is CASSHPTGAENTIYF.

The gene calls are TRBV15 and TRBJ1-2; 7 nucleotides match TRBD1. The germline gives CDR1 LNHNV, CDR2 YYDKDF (reference sequence). The CDR3 is made up of 14 amino acids. The trim removed 4 bases at V and 8 bases at J, leaving 10 bases unmatched. In nucleotides, the CDR3 is TGTGCCACCAGCACGGGACAGCAGTTTTACGGCTACACCTTC. Its protein is CATSTGQQFYGYTF.

The gene calls are TRBV11-2 and TRBJ1-2; tentatively, D is TRBD1 (5 bases). V shed 2 bases and J shed 1 base, with 11 bases lying between them. Germline V lookup: CDR1 SGHAT, CDR2 FQNNGV. The CDR3 length is 15 residues. The CDR3: CASSLMGVDNYGYTF. The CDR3 DNA is TGTGCCAGCAGCTTAATGGGGGTCGATAACTATGGCTACACCTTC.

This chain joins TRBV27 and TRBJ2-1, with 10 bases lining up with TRBD2. This CDR3 spans 12 amino acids. CDR1 is MNHEY, CDR2 SMNVEV, per germline (reference sequence). The trim removed 5 bases at V and 8 bases at J, leaving 0 bases unmatched. The CDR3 region has the DNA TGTGCCAGCAGTGGACTAGCGGATGAGCAGTTCTTC. It yields the protein CASSGLADEQFF.

This clone was seen a single time. The V and J genes are TRBV19 and TRBJ1-1, with a weak D call TRBD1 (5 bases). Trimming cost V 8 bases and J 8 bases, with 12 bases left between them. The CDR3 has 11 residues. Germline CDR1 reads LNHDA; CDR2 reads SQIVND (reference sequence). The CDR3 coding sequence is TGTGCCAGTTACGCAGGGAGAGAAGCTTTCTTT. Translation gives CASYAGREAFF.

With respect to this clone: The identical CDR3 is also encoded by other nucleotide sequences in the sample. The chain joins TRBV27 to TRBJ1-2; tentatively, D is TRBD1 (5 bases). The CDR3 length is 13 residues. The V end lost 3 bases, the J end lost 4 bases, and 9 bases lay between the germline ends. Looked up from germline, CDR1 is MNHEY and CDR2 is SMNVEV (reference sequence). CDR3 region: CASSLGGSYGYTF. CDR3 DNA sequence: TGTGCCAGCAGTTTGGGGGGATCCTATGGCTACACCTTC.

This clone has only one observation. This chain connects TRBV7-9 to TRBJ2-7; D possibly corresponds to TRBD1 (5 bases). This CDR3 region has 15 residues. Germline CDR1 SEHNR, CDR2 FQNEAQ (reference sequence). Trimming took 0 bases from V and 2 from J, leaving 11 bases between them. The CDR3 loop reads CASSLARGRAYEQYF. The CDR3 DNA is TGTGCCAGCAGCTTAGCTAGGGGCCGCGCCTACGAGCAGTACTTC.

This clone showed up just once. The chain carries TRBV5-1 and TRBJ1-2; TRBD1 agrees at 7 bases. Trimming took 3 bases from V and 3 from J; bases not matched to a gene: 5. The CDR3 is 14 amino acids. Germline V gene sequence: CDR1 SGHRS, CDR2 YFSETQ. CDR3 loop: CASSSKGAHYGYTF. For the CDR3, the DNA is TGCGCCAGCAGCTCAAAGGGGGCCCACTATGGCTACACCTTC.

This clone appeared once. The chain joins TRBV7-9 to TRBJ2-2; 9 nucleotides align to TRBD2. Looked up from germline, CDR1 is SEHNR and CDR2 is FQNEAQ (reference sequence). V lost 6 bases to trimming and J lost 0 bases; unmatched junction nucleotides: 5. The CDR3 runs 16 residues. For the CDR3, the DNA is TGTGCCAGCAGAAATAGCGGGAGCCCGAACACCGGGGAGCTGTTTTTT. It specifies CASRNSGSPNTGELFF.

The chain is built from TRBV11-1 and TRBJ1-2; D remains unclear. CDR3 length: 16 amino acids. CDR1 and CDR2 (germline): SGHAT, FQDESV (reference sequence). V lost 5 bases to trimming and J lost 2 bases, with 18 bases between them. The CDR3 sequence is CASSLRDSGHNYGYTF. Written as DNA, the CDR3 is TGTGCCAGCAGCCTAAGAGATAGTGGCCACAACTATGGCTACACCTTC.

The V and J genes are TRBV27 and TRBJ1-1; a possible D gene is TRBD1 (5 bases). Germline CDR1 is MNHEY and CDR2 is SMNVEV (reference sequence). Trimming cost V 6 bases and J 4 bases, with 15 bases left between them. There are 14 residues in the CDR3. The CDR3 spells CASSLGGSGTEAFF. DNA for the CDR3: TGTGCCAGCAGCTTGGGGGGGTCAGGCACTGAAGCTTTCTTT.

The CDR3 region has the DNA TGTGCCAGCAGTGGGTGGGTCGGCACTGAAGCTTTCTTT. Encoded protein: CASSGWVGTEAFF. The rearrangement links TRBV6-1 to TRBJ1-1; D is unresolved. The germline V gene has CDR1 MNHNS and CDR2 SASEGT. V was clipped by 4 bases and J by 4 bases, with 10 bases between them. The CDR3 loop spans 13 amino acids.

The rearrangement links TRBV7-9 to TRBJ1-5; 8 bases are a match to TRBD1. Trimming took 5 bases from V and 6 from J; bases not matched to a gene: 9. Germline V gene data show CDR1 as SEHNR and CDR2 as FQNEAQ (reference sequence). CDR3 size: 15 residues. The CDR3 loop is CASSPDRTGSQPQHF. The CDR3, as DNA: TGTGCCAGCAGCCCCGACCGGACAGGGAGTCAGCCCCAGCATTTT.

The chain couples TRBV2 to TRBJ2-1; 10 bases align to TRBD1. Germline V lookup: CDR1 SNHLY, CDR2 FYNNEI. CDR3 length equals 10 residues. V gave up 6 bases and J gave up 16 bases; unmatched junction bases: 3. The CDR3 DNA reads TGTGCCAGCAGAGGGGACAGGGGCTTCTTC. Protein product: CASRGDRGFF. The variable domain in full, completed from reference TRBV2 and TRBJ2-1, reads EPEVTQTPSHQVTQMGQEVILRCVPISNHLYFYWYRQILGQKVEFLVSFYNNEISEKSEIFDDQFSVERPDGSNFTLKIRSTKLEDSAMYFCASRGDRGFFGPGTRLTVL.

This chain connects TRBV30 to TRBJ2-7, with D unclear. The germline gives CDR1 GTSNPN, CDR2 SVGIG (reference sequence). With 2 bases removed from V and 3 bases from J, the gap between germline ends came to 8 bases. This CDR3 is 12 amino acids long. This chain's CDR3 is CAWSYWDYEQYF. Here the CDR3 DNA reads TGTGCCTGGAGTTACTGGGACTACGAGCAGTACTTC.

V and J are TRBV7-9 and TRBJ2-4; TRBD2 matches 7 bases. The CDR3 extends over 16 amino acids. In germline, CDR1 is SEHNR, CDR2 FQNEAQ (reference sequence). The trim removed 4 bases at V and 2 bases at J, leaving 8 bases unmatched. DNA of the CDR3: TGTGCCAGCAGCTCGGGGCGGGAGATGACCAAAAACATTCAGTACTTC. It translates to CASSSGREMTKNIQYF.

The rearrangement joins TRBV29-1 to TRBJ2-7; weak D call: TRBD1 (5 bases). The CDR3 is 12 residues long. The V gene's germline CDR1 is SQVTM and CDR2 ANQGSEA. Trimming took 4 bases from V and 6 from J, leaving 13 bases between them. DNA of the CDR3: TGCAGCGTTGTAGGTAATAGGGGCGAGCAGTACTTC. It specifies CSVVGNRGEQYF.

The gene calls are TRBV6-4 and TRBJ2-3; D gene ambiguous. This CDR3 is built from 14 residues. Germline CDR1 reads MRHNA; CDR2 reads SNTAGT. Trimming took 0 bases from V and 1 from J, leaving 5 bases between them. The CDR3 is CASSDSLGTDTQYF. The CDR3, as DNA: TGTGCCAGCAGTGACTCCCTCGGCACAGATACGCAGTATTTT.

The chain joins TRBV5-4 to TRBJ1-2; TRBD1 is a possible D gene (5 bases). CDR3 size: 15 residues. Germline CDR1 and CDR2: SGHNT and YYREEE (reference sequence). V was pared by 4 bases and J by 4 bases, with 17 bases between. CDR3 in DNA: TGTGCCAGCAGCCAGCCGACGGGGGAAGCCTATGGCTACACCTTC. Amino acids: CASSQPTGEAYGYTF.